This T cell receptor beta chain was retrieved from a study of blood T cell repertoires in COVID-19. For the study at large: Sites in the United States, Italy and Spain provided acute and convalescent COVID-19 samples. The cDNA or gDNA used as material had been derived from T cells, B-cell-depleted T cells, or PBMCs.

Per the original data handling: Reference gene primer amplification in the assay estimated nucleated cell counts. The assay was immunoSEQ multiplex PCR, and TCRdb's table has in-frame clones only and misses some. That table furnishes V, J and clone size, whereas the DNA furnished D and trimming. The sample includes about 250,000 clones, 65% to 85% of them seen just once. V was shortened by 8 bases and J by 7 bases, with 13 bases between the two germline ends. Per germline, CDR1 WSHSY and CDR2 SAAADI. The CDR3 covers 12 residues. This TCR was sampled from a woman in her thirties or forties who had recovered from COVID-19. The rearrangement links TRBV10-2 to TRBJ2-3, with a tentative D call TRBD1 (5 bases). The sequenced material came from peripheral blood. The CDR3 coding sequence is TGCGCCAGCCGCAGGGAACGGAATACGCAGTATTTT. Translation: CASRRERNTQYF.